A single T cell receptor (beta chain) is shown here with its context. What it binds is unknown. This sample was included in a study of blood T cells in healthy people across ages. Points from the study as a whole: Long-lived donors carried more naive CD4+ cells and greater diversity than aged donors. Naive T cell percentage by flow cytometry tracked strongly with beta diversity. Per-million-T-cell TCR beta diversity fell roughly linearly with age.

The length of the CDR3 is 15 residues. Germline V gene sequence: CDR1 MGHDK, CDR2 SYGVNS. V lost 3 bases and J lost 3, with 13 bases in between. A second PCR, run for about 7 to 11 cycles, used a sample-barcoded 5' primer plus a J-beta primer mix. Each CDR3 protein gets one entry after TCRdb re-called the 5' RACE reads with MiXCR. The table lists some 1.5 million distinct CDR3 sequences, 28% of them singletons. Each sample yielded at least 6 million isolated PBMCs. The TCR was taken from a woman in her thirties in good health. This chain uses TRBV25-1 with TRBJ2-3, with D possibly matching TRBD1 (6 bases). Sample: blood. The DNA for the CDR3 is TGTGCCAGCAGTGAGCCCCGAGGGGGTACAGATACGCAGTATTTT. It encodes CASSEPRGGTDTQYF.